Reported below is one TCR beta chain. The target antigen is unknown. A second about 6 to 11 cycle PCR used barcoded and J-beta primers. TCRdb re-analysed the 5' RACE reads in MiXCR, keeping a single row per CDR3 protein. The data show about 1.1 million distinct CDR3 sequences, around two fifths seen once. CDR1 and CDR2 from the germline V gene are MNHNS and SASEGT. Trimming pared 2 bases from V and 6 bases from J, leaving 8 bases between. This CDR3 spans 13 amino acids. The data belong to a study of blood T cells in healthy people across ages. For the study at large: Template switching retrieved approximately one barcoded beta molecule for each two T cells.

Peripheral blood was drawn, 7.5 to 10 milliliters per donor. Study-wide findings and caveats: Unsorted PBMCs prevented conclusive naive versus antigen-experienced comparison. Naive CD4+ cell counts and diversity both ran higher in long-lived than in aged donors.

The J gene is TRBJ1-5, the V gene TRBV6-1; D is ambiguous. The receptor was derived from a man aged 18-30 years in good health. The sequenced sample was blood. CDR3 region: CASSESGGQPQHF. CDR3 coding DNA: TGTGCCAGCAGTGAATCTGGAGGTCAGCCCCAGCATTTT.